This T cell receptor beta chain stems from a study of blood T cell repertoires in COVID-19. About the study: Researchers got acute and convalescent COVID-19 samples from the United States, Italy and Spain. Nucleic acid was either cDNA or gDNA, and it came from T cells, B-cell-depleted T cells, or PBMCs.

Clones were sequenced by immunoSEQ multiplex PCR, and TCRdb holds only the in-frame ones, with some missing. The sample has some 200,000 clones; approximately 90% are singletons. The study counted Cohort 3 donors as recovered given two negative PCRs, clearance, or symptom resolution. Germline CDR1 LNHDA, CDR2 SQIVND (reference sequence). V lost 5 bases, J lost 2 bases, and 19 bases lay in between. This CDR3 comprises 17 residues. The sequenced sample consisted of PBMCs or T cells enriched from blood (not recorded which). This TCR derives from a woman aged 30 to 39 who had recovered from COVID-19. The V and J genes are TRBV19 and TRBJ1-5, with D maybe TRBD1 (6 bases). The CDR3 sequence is CASSDNRRGWGNQPQHF. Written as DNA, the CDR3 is TGTGCCAGTAGTGATAATCGCAGGGGATGGGGCAATCAGCCCCAGCATTTT.